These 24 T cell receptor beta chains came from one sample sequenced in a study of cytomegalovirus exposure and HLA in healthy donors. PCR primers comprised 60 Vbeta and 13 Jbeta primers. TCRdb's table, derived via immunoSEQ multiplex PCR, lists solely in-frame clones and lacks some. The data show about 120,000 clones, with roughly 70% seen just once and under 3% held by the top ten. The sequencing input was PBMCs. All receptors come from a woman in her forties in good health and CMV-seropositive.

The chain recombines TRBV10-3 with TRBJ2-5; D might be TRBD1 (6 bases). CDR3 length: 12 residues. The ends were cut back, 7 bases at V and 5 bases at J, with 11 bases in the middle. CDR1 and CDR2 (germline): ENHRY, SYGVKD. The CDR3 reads CAIKDSGETQYF. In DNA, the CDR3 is TGTGCCATCAAGGACAGTGGGGAGACCCAGTACTTC.

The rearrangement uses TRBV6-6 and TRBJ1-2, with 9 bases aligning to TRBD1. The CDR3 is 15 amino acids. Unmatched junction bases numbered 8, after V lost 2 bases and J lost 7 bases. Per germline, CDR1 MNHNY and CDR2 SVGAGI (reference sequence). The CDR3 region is CASSYGTGHPSGYTF. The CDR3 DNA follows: TGTGCCAGCAGTTACGGGACAGGGCATCCTAGTGGCTACACCTTC.

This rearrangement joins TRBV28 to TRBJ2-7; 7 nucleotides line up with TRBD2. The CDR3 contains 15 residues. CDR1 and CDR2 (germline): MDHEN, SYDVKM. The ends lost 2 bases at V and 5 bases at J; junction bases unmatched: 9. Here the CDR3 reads CASSLAGREFDEQYF. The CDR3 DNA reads TGTGCCAGCAGTTTAGCGGGGCGGGAGTTCGACGAGCAGTACTTC.

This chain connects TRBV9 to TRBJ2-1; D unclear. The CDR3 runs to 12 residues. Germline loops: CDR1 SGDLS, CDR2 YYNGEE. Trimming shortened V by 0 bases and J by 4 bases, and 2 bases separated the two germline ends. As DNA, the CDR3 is TGTGCCAGCAGCGTAGCATACAATGAGCAGTTCTTC. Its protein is CASSVAYNEQFF.

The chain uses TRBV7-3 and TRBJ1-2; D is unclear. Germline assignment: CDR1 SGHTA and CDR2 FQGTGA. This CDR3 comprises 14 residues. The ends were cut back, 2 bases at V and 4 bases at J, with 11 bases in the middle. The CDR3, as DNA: TGTGCCAGCAGCTTAGGAGGGTCTGTCTATGGCTACACCTTC. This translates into CASSLGGSVYGYTF. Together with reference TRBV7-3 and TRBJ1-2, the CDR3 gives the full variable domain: GAGVSQTPSNKVTEKGKYVELRCDPISGHTALYWYRQSLGQGPEFLIYFQGTGAADDSGLPNDRFFAVRPEGSVSTLKIQRTERGDSAVYLCASSLGGSVYGYTFGSGTRLTVV.

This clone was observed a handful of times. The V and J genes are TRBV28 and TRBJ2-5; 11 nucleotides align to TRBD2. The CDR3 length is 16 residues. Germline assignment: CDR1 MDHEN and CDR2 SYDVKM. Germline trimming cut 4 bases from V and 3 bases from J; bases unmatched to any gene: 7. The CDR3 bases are TGTGCCAGCAGTTCCACCCAGACTAGCGGGAAAGAGACCCAGTACTTC. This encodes CASSSTQTSGKETQYF.

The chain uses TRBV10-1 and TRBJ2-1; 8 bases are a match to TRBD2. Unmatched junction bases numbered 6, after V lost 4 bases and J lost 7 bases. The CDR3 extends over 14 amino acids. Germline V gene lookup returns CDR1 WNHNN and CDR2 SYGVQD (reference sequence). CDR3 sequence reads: CASSGLATINEQFF. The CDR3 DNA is TGCGCCAGCAGTGGACTAGCGACCATAAATGAGCAGTTCTTC.

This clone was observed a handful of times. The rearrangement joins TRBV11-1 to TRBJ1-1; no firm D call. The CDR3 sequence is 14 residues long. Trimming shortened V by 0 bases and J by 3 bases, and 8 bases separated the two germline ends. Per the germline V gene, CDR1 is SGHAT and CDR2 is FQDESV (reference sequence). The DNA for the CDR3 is TGTGCCAGCAGCTTAGCGAACGGTTACACTGAAGCTTTCTTT. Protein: CASSLANGYTEAFF.

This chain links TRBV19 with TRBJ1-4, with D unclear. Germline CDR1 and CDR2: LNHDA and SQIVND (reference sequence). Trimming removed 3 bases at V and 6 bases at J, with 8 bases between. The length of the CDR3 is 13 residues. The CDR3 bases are TGTGCCAGTAGTATGAGGGAATATGAAAAACTGTTTTTT. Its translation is CASSMREYEKLFF.

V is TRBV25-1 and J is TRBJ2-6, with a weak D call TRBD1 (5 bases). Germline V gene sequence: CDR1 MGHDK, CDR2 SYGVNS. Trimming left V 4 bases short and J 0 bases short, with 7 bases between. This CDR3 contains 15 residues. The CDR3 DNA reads TGTGCCAGCAGTGGTGGGGCCTCTGGGGCCAACGTCCTGACTTTC. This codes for CASSGGASGANVLTF.

The CDR3 bases are TGTGCCAGCAGTTACGGCGGAGGAAGGTACTATGGCTACACCTTC. Translating it yields CASSYGGGRYYGYTF. The chain is built from TRBV6-5 and TRBJ1-2; D uncertain. Trimming took off 2 bases at V and 3 bases at J, with 13 bases between the two ends. CDR1 and CDR2 from the germline V gene are MNHEY and SVGAGI. CDR3 length equals 15 residues.

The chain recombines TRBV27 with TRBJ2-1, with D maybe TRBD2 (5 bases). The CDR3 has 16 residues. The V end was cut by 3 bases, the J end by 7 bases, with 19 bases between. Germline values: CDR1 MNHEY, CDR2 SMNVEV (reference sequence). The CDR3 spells CASSFGPAAVGNEQFF. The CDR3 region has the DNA TGTGCCAGCAGTTTCGGCCCAGCGGCGGTCGGGAATGAGCAGTTCTTC.

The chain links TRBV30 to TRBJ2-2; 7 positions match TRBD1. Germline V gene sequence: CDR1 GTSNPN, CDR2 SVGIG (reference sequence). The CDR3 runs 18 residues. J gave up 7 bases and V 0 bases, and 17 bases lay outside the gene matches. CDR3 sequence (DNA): TGTGCCTGGAGTGTACTGAGGGTGACAGGGAACGTCAACGGGGAGCTGTTTTTT. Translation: CAWSVLRVTGNVNGELFF.

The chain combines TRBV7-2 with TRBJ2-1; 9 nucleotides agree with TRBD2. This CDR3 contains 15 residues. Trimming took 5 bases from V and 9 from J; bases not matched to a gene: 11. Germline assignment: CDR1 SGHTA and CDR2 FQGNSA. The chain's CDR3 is CASSTSSGNVVEQFF. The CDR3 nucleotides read TGTGCCAGCAGCACTTCTAGCGGGAACGTTGTTGAGCAGTTCTTC.

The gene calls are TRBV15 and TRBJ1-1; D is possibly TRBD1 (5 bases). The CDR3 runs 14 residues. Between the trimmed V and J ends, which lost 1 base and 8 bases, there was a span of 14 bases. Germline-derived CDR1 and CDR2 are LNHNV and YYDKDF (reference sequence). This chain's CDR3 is CATSRVSETAEAFF. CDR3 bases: TGTGCCACCAGCAGAGTATCAGAGACAGCCGAAGCTTTCTTT.

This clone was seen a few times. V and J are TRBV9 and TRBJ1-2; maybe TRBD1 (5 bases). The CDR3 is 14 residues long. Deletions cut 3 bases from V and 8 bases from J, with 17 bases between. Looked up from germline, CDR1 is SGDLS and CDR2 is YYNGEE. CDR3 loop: CASSEDIPPGGYTF. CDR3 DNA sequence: TGTGCCAGCAGCGAAGATATCCCCCCAGGGGGCTACACCTTC. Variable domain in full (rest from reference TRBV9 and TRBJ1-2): DSGVTQTPKHLITATGQRVTLRCSPRSGDLSVYWYQQSLDQGLQFLIQYYNGEERAKGNILERFSAQQFPDLHSELNLSSLELGDSALYFCASSEDIPPGGYTFGSGTRLTVV.

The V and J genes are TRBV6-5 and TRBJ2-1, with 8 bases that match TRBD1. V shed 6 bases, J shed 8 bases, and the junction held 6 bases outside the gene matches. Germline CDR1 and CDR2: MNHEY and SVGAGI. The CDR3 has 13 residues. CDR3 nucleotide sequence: TGTGCCAGCAGCATCGGGACAGGTGATGAGCAGTTCTTC. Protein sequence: CASSIGTGDEQFF.

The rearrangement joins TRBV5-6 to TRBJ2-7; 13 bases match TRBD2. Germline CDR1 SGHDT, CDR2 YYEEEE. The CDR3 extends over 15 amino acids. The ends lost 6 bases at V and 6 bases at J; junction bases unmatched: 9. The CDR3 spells CASTAPGLAGVEQYF. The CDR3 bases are TGTGCCAGCACCGCCCCTGGACTAGCGGGAGTCGAGCAGTACTTC.

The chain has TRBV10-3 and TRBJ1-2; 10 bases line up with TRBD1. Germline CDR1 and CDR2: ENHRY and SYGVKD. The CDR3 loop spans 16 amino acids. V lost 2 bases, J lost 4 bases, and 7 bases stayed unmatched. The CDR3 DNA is TGTGCCATCAGTGAGGCCGGGACAGGGGAACCCTATGGCTACACCTTC. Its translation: CAISEAGTGEPYGYTF.

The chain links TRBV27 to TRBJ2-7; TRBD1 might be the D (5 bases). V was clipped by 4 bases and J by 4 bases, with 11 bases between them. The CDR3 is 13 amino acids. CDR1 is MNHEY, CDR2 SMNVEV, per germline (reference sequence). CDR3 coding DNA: TGTGCCAGCAGTTACAGGTCTTCGTACGAGCAGTACTTC. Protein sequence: CASSYRSSYEQYF.

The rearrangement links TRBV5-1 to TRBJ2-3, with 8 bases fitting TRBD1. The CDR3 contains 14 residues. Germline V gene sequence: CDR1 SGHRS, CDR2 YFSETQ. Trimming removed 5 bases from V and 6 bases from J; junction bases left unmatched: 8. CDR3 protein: CASRLDREGDTQYF. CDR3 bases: TGCGCCAGCAGACTGGACAGGGAAGGGGATACGCAGTATTTT.

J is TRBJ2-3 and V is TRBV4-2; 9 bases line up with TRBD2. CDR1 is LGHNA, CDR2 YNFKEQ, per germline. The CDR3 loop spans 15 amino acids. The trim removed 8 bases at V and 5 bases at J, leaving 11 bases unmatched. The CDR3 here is CASGGQAAGGDTQYF. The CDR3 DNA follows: TGTGCCAGCGGAGGACAGGCAGCGGGGGGAGATACGCAGTATTTT.

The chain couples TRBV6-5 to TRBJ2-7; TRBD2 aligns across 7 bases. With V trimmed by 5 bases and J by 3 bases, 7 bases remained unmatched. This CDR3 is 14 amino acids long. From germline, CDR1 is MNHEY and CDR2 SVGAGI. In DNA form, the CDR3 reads TGTGCCAGCAGTCCCCCGGGCGGGAGCTACGAGCAGTACTTC. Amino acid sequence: CASSPPGGSYEQYF.

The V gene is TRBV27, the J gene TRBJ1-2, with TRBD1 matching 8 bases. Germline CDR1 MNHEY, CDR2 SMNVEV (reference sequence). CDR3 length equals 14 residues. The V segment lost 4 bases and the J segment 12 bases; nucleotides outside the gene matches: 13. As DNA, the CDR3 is TGTGCCAGCAGTTCGCAGGGGGCGTTGAGAGGCCACACCTTC. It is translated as CASSSQGALRGHTF.